This passage covers 5 T cell receptor beta chains from one sample sequenced in a study of blood T cells in healthy people across ages (dated by TCRdb to between 2014 and 2017). The protocol used for the library was 5' RACE. The listed sequencing device is Illumina HiSeq 2500. A second roughly 6 to 11 cycle PCR used a sample-barcoded 5' primer and a J-beta primer mix. The public sequencing data were trimmed at Q25 with fastp and processed into clonotypes with MiXCR by TCRdb, which kept only in-frame beta chains. Rows matching on CDR3 protein sequence are summarized as one entry with the most common DNA and genes. For this sample the table gives approximately 690,000 distinct CDR3 sequences, of which roughly 53% were detected only once. The ten biggest clones cover 35% to 40% of the sample. Sequencing was done on a sample of blood. These receptors came from a man in his 60s in good health.

The chain couples TRBV2 to TRBJ1-1, with TRBD1 identical over 7 bases. Germline V CDR1 and CDR2: SNHLY, FYNNEI. Unmatched junction bases numbered 4, after V lost 6 bases and J lost 0 bases. The CDR3 is 14 residues long. CDR3 amino acids: CASRPQGLNTEAFF. The CDR3 DNA follows: TGTGCCAGCAGACCACAGGGGTTGAACACTGAAGCTTTCTTT. Drawing the rest from reference TRBV2 and TRBJ1-1, the complete variable domain is EPEVTQTPSHQVTQMGQEVILRCVPISNHLYFYWYRQILGQKVEFLVSFYNNEISEKSEIFDDQFSVERPDGSNFTLKIRSTKLEDSAMYFCASRPQGLNTEAFFGQGTRLTVV.

This chain connects TRBV7-8 to TRBJ2-1, with 8 bases fitting TRBD2. The DNA end is more similar to TRBJ2-7, so the J call may be wrong. The germline gives CDR1 SGHVS, CDR2 FQNEAQ. The CDR3 length is 16 residues. Here the CDR3 reads CASSPIAGRSYNEQYF. In nucleotides, the CDR3 is TGTGCCAGCAGCCCTATAGCGGGGCGCTCCTACAATGAGCAGTACTTC.

This rearrangement joins TRBV11-3 to TRBJ2-1; no clear D. The CDR3 sequence is 14 residues long. Germline V gives CDR1 SGHNT, CDR2 YENEEA. Trimming cost V 4 bases and J 3 bases, with 10 bases left between them. The CDR3 DNA reads TGTGCCAGCAGCTACAGAACCAACTACAATGAGCAGTTCTTC. It yields the protein CASSYRTNYNEQFF.

This chain joins TRBV5-6 and TRBJ2-5; D gene unclear. The V and J ends lost 0 bases and 7 bases respectively, with 13 bases between them. The CDR3 contains 14 residues. Germline V gene sequence: CDR1 SGHDT, CDR2 YYEEEE. The CDR3 sequence is CASSLDLGSGTQYF. The CDR3 DNA sequence: TGTGCCAGCAGCTTGGATCTGGGATCAGGGACCCAGTACTTC.

Regarding this clonotype: The germline gene is not matched at one end of the junction; a read error may be the cause. V is TRBV28 and J is TRBJ2-1, with D perhaps matching TRBD2 (5 bases). The CDR3 has 15 amino acids. Germline assignment: CDR1 MDHEN and CDR2 SYDVKM. CDR3 residues: CASSFRGVGYSEQFF. Written as DNA, the CDR3 is TGTGCCAGCAGTTTTCGGGGTGTAGGTTACAGTGAGCAGTTCTTC.